Below, 22 T cell receptor beta chains from the same sample are listed, as sequenced in a study of blood T cell repertoires in COVID-19. Libraries were prepared by immunoSEQ multiplex PCR; TCRdb keeps only in-frame clonotypes and omits some of them. Among about 33,000 clones listed, 88% were seen once. Sequenced input: peripheral blood. The receptor set was obtained from a human donor in a cohort sampled during active COVID-19.

This clone is categorized as medium-sized (0.01 to 0.1%). The chain has TRBV3-1 (or the pseudogene TRBV3-2) and TRBJ2-7; 9 bases agree with TRBD1. This CDR3 spans 16 amino acids. Germline trimming cut 4 bases from V and 4 bases from J; bases unmatched to any gene: 11. The germline CDR1 and CDR2 sequences are LGHDT and YNNKEL (reference sequence). The CDR3 DNA sequence: TGTGCCAGCAGCCGCAAAAGAGCGGGACAGGGATACGAGCAGTACTTC. This codes for CASSRKRAGQGYEQYF.

A single count supports this clone. Additional DNA sequences in this sample encode the identical CDR3. V gene TRBV18 combines with J gene TRBJ1-5; TRBD1 is a possible D gene (6 bases). The CDR3 covers 14 residues. The V end lost 3 bases, the J end lost 5 bases, and 11 bases lay between the germline ends. Germline CDR1 is KGHSH and CDR2 is LQKENI. CDR3 residues: CASSPKAGDQPQHF. CDR3 DNA: TGTGCCAGCTCACCTAAGGCAGGGGATCAGCCCCAGCATTTT.

The chain has TRBV13 and TRBJ2-5; 14 nucleotides line up with TRBD2. This CDR3 contains 18 residues. The germline CDR1 and CDR2 sequences are PRHDT and FYEKMQ (reference sequence). The junction had 10 bases not matched to a gene; V was cut back by 4 bases and J by 3 bases. CDR3 amino acids: CASSWGPPGLAGEETQYF. The CDR3 nucleotides are TGTGCCAGCAGCTGGGGACCTCCGGGACTAGCGGGAGAAGAGACCCAGTACTTC. Full variable domain (rest looked up from reference TRBV13 and TRBJ2-5): AAGVIQSPRHLIKEKRETATLKCYPIPRHDTVYWYQQGPGQDPQFLISFYEKMQSDKGSIPDRFSAQQFSDYHSELNMSSLELGDSALYFCASSWGPPGLAGEETQYFGPGTRLLVL.

The chain joins TRBV4-1 to TRBJ2-3, with 10 positions matching TRBD2. The CDR3 spans 17 residues. The germline V gene encodes CDR1 MGHRA and CDR2 YSYEKL. V lost 4 bases and J lost 3; bases outside the gene matches: 10. The CDR3 here is CASSLFSLAGVTDTQYF. CDR3 in DNA: TGCGCCAGCAGCCTTTTTTCCCTAGCGGGAGTGACAGATACGCAGTATTTT.

This clone was recorded a few times. V usage is TRBV20-1 and J usage is TRBJ1-5; tentative D call: TRBD1 (5 bases). The CDR3 runs 13 residues. Germline CDR1 and CDR2: DFQATT and SNEGSKA (reference sequence). V was cut by 5 bases and J by 5 bases, with 13 bases left in between. CDR3 in DNA: TGCAGTGCTGGTGGAAAGGGGCATCAGCCCCAGCATTTT. Protein: CSAGGKGHQPQHF.

Only a few counts were recorded for this clone. The CDR3 coding sequence is TGTGCCAGCAGCCTGGGACAGGGTGGCTACGAGCAGTACTTC. Protein sequence: CASSLGQGGYEQYF. This rearrangement joins TRBV7-8 to TRBJ2-7, with 9 positions matching TRBD1. Germline assignment: CDR1 SGHVS and CDR2 FQNEAQ. The CDR3 covers 14 residues. V lost 5 bases to trimming and J lost 3 bases; unmatched junction nucleotides: 5.

DNA for the CDR3: TGTGCCAGCGGAACCCTGACAGGGGTCATCGAGCAGTACTTC. Its translation is CASGTLTGVIEQYF. The chain has TRBV3-1 (or the pseudogene TRBV3-2) and TRBJ2-7, with TRBD1 matching 8 bases. CDR3 length: 14 amino acids. V was clipped by 8 bases and J by 6 bases; unmatched bases: 12. Germline V gene lookup returns CDR1 LGHDT and CDR2 YNNKEL (reference sequence).

The genes are TRBV4-2 and TRBJ2-7; D is unresolved. Trimming took 2 bases from V and 4 from J, leaving 12 bases between them. The length of the CDR3 is 14 residues. The germline gives CDR1 LGHNA, CDR2 YNFKEQ. CDR3 bases: TGTGCCAGCAGCCAACCTAAGGAGCCGTACGAGCAGTACTTC. Protein product: CASSQPKEPYEQYF.

The CDR3 is CATSDTSGSSSYNEQFF. The CDR3, as DNA: TGTGCCACCAGTGACACTAGCGGGAGTTCTTCCTACAATGAGCAGTTCTTC. The chain has TRBV24-1 and TRBJ2-1; 11 bases align to TRBD2. The germline CDR1 and CDR2 sequences are KGHDR and SFDVKD. Trimming took 4 bases from V and 1 from J; bases not matched to a gene: 5. The CDR3 sequence is 17 residues long.

The rearrangement uses TRBV5-1 and TRBJ2-3; TRBD1 agrees at 9 bases. The CDR3 loop spans 15 amino acids. Germline lookup yields CDR1 SGHRS and CDR2 YFSETQ. J was trimmed by 6 bases and V by 6 bases; bases with no gene match: 11. CDR3 loop: CASIPGQGRRDTQYF. CDR3 nucleotide sequence: TGCGCCAGCATCCCCGGACAGGGGCGTCGGGATACGCAGTATTTT.

V and J are TRBV14 and TRBJ2-5; 8 bases agree with TRBD2. From germline, CDR1 is SGHDN and CDR2 FVKESK. Trimming took 5 bases from V and 4 from J; bases not matched to a gene: 9. The CDR3 has 15 amino acids. The CDR3 reads CASSFRGGTGETQYF. In DNA, the CDR3 is TGTGCCAGCAGCTTCCGGGGGGGGACTGGAGAGACCCAGTACTTC. The variable domain in full, with the rest retrieved from reference TRBV14 and TRBJ2-5, is EAGVTQFPSHSVIEKGQTVTLRCDPISGHDNLYWYRRVMGKEIKFLLHFVKESKQDESGMPNNRFLAERTGGTYSTLKVQPAELEDSGVYFCASSFRGGTGETQYFGPGTRLLVL.

This sequence joins TRBV5-4 and TRBJ2-7; perhaps TRBD2 as D (5 bases). V lost 1 base and J lost 4, with 9 bases in between. The germline CDR1 and CDR2 sequences are SGHNT and YYREEE (reference sequence). The CDR3 has 13 residues. The CDR3 reads CASSLFGSYEQYF. The DNA of the CDR3 is TGTGCCAGCAGCTTGTTTGGGAGTTACGAGCAGTACTTC.

The V and J genes are TRBV29-1 and TRBJ1-4, with D perhaps TRBD1 (6 bases). Germline loops: CDR1 SQVTM, CDR2 ANQGSEA. V was shortened by 6 bases and J by 7 bases, with 12 bases between the two germline ends. The length of the CDR3 is 12 residues. The CDR3 loop is CSVAQGPEKLFF. The CDR3, as DNA: TGCAGCGTAGCACAGGGCCCTGAAAAACTGTTTTTT.

The chain joins TRBV2 to TRBJ1-2; 11 bases are shared with TRBD1. CDR1 SNHLY and CDR2 FYNNEI come from the germline V gene. J gave up 6 bases and V 4 bases, and 4 bases lay outside the gene matches. This CDR3 spans 14 amino acids. Here the CDR3 reads CASSVDRGQDGYTF. In DNA, the CDR3 is TGTGCCAGCAGTGTGGACAGGGGGCAGGATGGCTACACCTTC.

The V call is TRBV24-1, the J call TRBJ2-3; 9 bases line up with TRBD2. Germline CDR1 reads KGHDR; CDR2 reads SFDVKD. The ends lost 6 bases at V and 6 bases at J; junction bases unmatched: 6. The CDR3 sequence is 14 residues long. CDR3: CATSLAGVSDTQYF. The CDR3 DNA reads TGTGCCACCAGTTTAGCGGGAGTTTCGGATACGCAGTATTTT.

The chain links TRBV28 to TRBJ1-5; 7 bases fit TRBD1. The CDR3 loop spans 15 amino acids. CDR1 MDHEN and CDR2 SYDVKM come from the germline V gene. V shed 3 bases, J shed 1 base, and the junction held 3 bases outside the gene matches. Written as DNA, the CDR3 is TGTGCCAGCAGTTTGACAGGGAGAAGCAATCAGCCCCAGCATTTT. This translates into CASSLTGRSNQPQHF.

J is TRBJ2-2 and V is TRBV7-9, with TRBD1 matching 8 bases. Losses at the gene ends were 5 bases for V and 1 base for J; bases not matched to a gene: 3. The CDR3 consists of 15 residues. The germline V gene encodes CDR1 SEHNR and CDR2 FQNEAQ (reference sequence). In DNA form, the CDR3 reads TGTGCCAGCAGCCCCGGACAGGGGAACACCGGGGAGCTGTTTTTT. Residues: CASSPGQGNTGELFF.

This clone has just one count. The gene calls are TRBV5-6 and TRBJ2-7; 15 bases are shared with TRBD2. Trimming cost V 4 bases and J 6 bases; bases outside gene matches: 8. The germline V gene encodes CDR1 SGHDT and CDR2 YYEEEE. CDR3 length: 16 residues. The CDR3 region has the DNA TGTGCCAGCAGCCGGCGGTGGGGACTAGCGGGGGGCGAGCAGTACTTC. Amino acids: CASSRRWGLAGGEQYF.

The DNA for the CDR3 is TGCGCCAGCAGCCAAACAGGGGCTGGAAACACCATATATTTT. Amino acids: CASSQTGAGNTIYF. The rearrangement joins TRBV4-1 to TRBJ1-3, with 7 nucleotides matching TRBD1. The V segment lost 2 bases and the J segment 2 bases; nucleotides outside the gene matches: 0. Germline V gives CDR1 MGHRA, CDR2 YSYEKL. The CDR3 has 14 residues.

The genes are TRBV18 and TRBJ2-1; 10 positions agree with TRBD2. CDR1 is KGHSH, CDR2 LQKENI, per germline. The CDR3 has 14 amino acids. V trimming: 6 bases; J trimming: 7 bases; junction bases outside the gene matches: 6. CDR3 DNA sequence: TGTGCCAGCTCCTCCGGGACTAGCGCTAATGAGCAGTTCTTC. Protein sequence: CASSSGTSANEQFF.

V usage is TRBV7-9 and J usage is TRBJ2-2, with TRBD1 matching over 7 bases. CDR3 length: 16 residues. J was trimmed by 0 bases and V by 1 base; bases with no gene match: 2. From germline, CDR1 is SEHNR and CDR2 FQNEAQ (reference sequence). The CDR3 region is CASSLGGTANTGELFF. CDR3 nucleotide sequence: TGTGCCAGCAGCTTAGGAGGGACAGCGAACACCGGGGAGCTGTTTTTT.

This chain links TRBV2 with TRBJ2-5, with 11 positions matching TRBD2. J lost 5 bases, V lost 4 bases, and 6 bases had no gene match. CDR3 length equals 15 residues. Germline assignment: CDR1 SNHLY and CDR2 FYNNEI. CDR3 residues: CASSGDSGRGETQYF. CDR3 in DNA: TGTGCCAGCAGTGGAGATAGCGGGAGGGGCGAGACCCAGTACTTC.